Described below is a single T cell receptor beta chain sequence and its context. Its specificity is unknown. The study enrolled healthy HIV-negative adults without recent acute infections or vaccinations as donors. Sequencing was performed with immunoSEQ multiplex PCR; in TCRdb, only in-frame clones are kept and a portion is missing. The sample includes millions of clones, more than 80% seen only once; the top ten take around 0.14%. The CDR3 contains 13 residues. V trimming: 8 bases; J trimming: 5 bases; junction bases outside the gene matches: 7. The germline gives CDR1 MDHEN, CDR2 SYDVKM. These data are taken from a study of shared clonotypes between healthy human individuals. General study results and limits: A small donor pool kept down the genetic and exposure-history diversity that was represented. Across a handful of donors, naive CD4 shared around 5.4%, naive CD8 around 3.5%, memory CD4 about 2.4%, memory CD8 0.4%.

Sequencing was performed on naive CD4+ T cells sorted from blood. This sample's subset: CD45RA+ positively selected. This TCR was recovered from a man aged 18-30 years in good health. J is TRBJ2-3 and V is TRBV28, with TRBD2 matching 7 bases. The CDR3 is CASGGGGRDTQYF. The CDR3 region has the DNA TGTGCCAGCGGTGGCGGGGGAAGAGATACGCAGTATTTT.